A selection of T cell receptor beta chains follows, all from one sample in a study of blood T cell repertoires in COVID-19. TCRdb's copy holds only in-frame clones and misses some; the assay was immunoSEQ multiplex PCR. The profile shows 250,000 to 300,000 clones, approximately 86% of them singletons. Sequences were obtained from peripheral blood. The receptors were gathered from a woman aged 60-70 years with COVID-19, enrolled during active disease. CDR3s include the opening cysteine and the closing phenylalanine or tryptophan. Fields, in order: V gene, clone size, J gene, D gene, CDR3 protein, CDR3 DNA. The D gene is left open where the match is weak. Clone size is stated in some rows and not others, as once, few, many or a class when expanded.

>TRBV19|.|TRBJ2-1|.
CASRPQGGGFLEQFF
TGTGCCAGTAGGCCTCAGGGAGGGGGTTTCCTGGAGCAGTTCTTC
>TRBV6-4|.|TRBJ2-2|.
CASGTNTGELFF
TGTGCCAGCGGGACAAACACCGGGGAGCTGTTTTTT
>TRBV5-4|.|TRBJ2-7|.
CASSSPGQPYEQYF
TGTGCCAGCAGCTCCCCGGGACAACCCTACGAGCAGTACTTC
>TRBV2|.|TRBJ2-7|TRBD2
CASPNPTSGYEQYF
TGTGCCAGCCCAAACCCTACTAGCGGTTACGAGCAGTACTTC
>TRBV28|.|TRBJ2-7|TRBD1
CASRETGTPSYEQYF
TGTGCCAGCCGCGAGACAGGGACACCCTCCTACGAGCAGTACTTC
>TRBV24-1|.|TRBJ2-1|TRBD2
CATSDPLAGSSYNEQFF
TGTGCCACCAGTGATCCGCTAGCGGGGAGCTCCTACAATGAGCAGTTCTTC
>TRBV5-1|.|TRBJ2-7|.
CASSLRRGGYEQYF
TGCGCCAGCAGCTTGAGGAGGGGTGGATACGAGCAGTACTTC
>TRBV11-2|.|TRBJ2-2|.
CASSPRGTMNTGELFF
TGTGCCAGCAGCCCCCGAGGAACCATGAACACCGGGGAGCTGTTTTTT
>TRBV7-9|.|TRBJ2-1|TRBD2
CASSLVAGPSGLPYNEQFF
TGTGCCAGCAGCTTAGTAGCAGGTCCTAGCGGTCTACCGTACAATGAGCAGTTCTTC
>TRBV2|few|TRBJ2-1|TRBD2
CASRWELAGGSNEQFF
TGTGCCAGCAGGTGGGAACTAGCGGGAGGCTCCAATGAGCAGTTCTTC
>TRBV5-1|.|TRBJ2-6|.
CASSLPSGANVLTF
TGCGCCAGCAGCTTGCCTTCTGGGGCCAACGTCCTGACTTTC
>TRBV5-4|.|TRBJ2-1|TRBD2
CASTPSPMASGDYNEQFF
TGTGCCAGCACCCCCTCGCCCATGGCTAGCGGAGACTACAATGAGCAGTTCTTC
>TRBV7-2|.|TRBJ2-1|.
CATKLTDYSYNEQFF
TGTGCCACCAAGCTTACGGACTACTCCTACAATGAGCAGTTCTTC
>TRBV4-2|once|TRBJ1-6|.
CASSQEREFYNSPLHF
TGTGCCAGCAGCCAGGAGCGGGAGTTCTATAATTCACCCCTCCACTTT
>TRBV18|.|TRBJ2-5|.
CASSPTSAIGETQYF
TGTGCCAGCTCACCAACTTCAGCAATCGGGGAGACCCAGTACTTC
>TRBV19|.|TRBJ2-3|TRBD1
CASSTDRFNIDTQYF
TGTGCCAGTAGCACGGACAGGTTCAATATCGATACGCAGTATTTT
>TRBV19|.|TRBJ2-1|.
CASSIQRANNEQFF
TGTGCCAGTAGTATCCAGCGGGCAAACAATGAGCAGTTCTTC